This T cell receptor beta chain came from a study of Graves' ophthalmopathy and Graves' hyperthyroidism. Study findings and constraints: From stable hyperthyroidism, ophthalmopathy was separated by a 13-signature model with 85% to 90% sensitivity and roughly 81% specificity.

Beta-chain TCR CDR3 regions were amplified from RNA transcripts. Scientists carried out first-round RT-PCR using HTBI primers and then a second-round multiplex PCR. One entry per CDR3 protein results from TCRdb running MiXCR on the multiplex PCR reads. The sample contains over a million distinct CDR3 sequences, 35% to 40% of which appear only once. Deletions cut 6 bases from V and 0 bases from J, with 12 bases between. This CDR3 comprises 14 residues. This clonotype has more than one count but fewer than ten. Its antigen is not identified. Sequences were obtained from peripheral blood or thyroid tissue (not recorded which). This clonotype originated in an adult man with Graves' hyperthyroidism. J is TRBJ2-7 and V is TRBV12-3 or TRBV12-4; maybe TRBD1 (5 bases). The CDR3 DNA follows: TGTGCCAGCAGAAATGACAGAGGCTCCTACGAGCAGTACTTC. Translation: CASRNDRGSYEQYF.